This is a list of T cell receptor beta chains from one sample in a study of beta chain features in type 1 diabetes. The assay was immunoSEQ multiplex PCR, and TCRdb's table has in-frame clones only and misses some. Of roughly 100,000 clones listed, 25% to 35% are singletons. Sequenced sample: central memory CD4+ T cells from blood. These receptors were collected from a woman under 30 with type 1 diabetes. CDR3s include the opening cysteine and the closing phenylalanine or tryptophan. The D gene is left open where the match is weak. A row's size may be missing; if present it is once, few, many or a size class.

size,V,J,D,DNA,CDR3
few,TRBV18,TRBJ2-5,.,TGTGCCAGCTCACCAGGCGAGACCCAGTACTTC,CASSPGETQYF
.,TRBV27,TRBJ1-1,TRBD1,TGTGCCAGCAGTTTGAGAGACAGGGGGCGATCTGAAGCTTTCTTT,CASSLRDRGRSEAFF
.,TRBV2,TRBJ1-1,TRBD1,TGTGCCGCAAGGGCAGGGGGATTCAATGAAGCTTTCTTT,CAARAGGFNEAFF
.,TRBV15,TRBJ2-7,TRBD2,TGTGCCACCAGCTGGGAGCGGGGGTCCTACGAGCAGTACTTC,CATSWERGSYEQYF
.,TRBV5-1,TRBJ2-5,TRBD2,TGCGCCAGCAGCTCCGGGACTAGCCTGTCGGAGACCCAGTACTTC,CASSSGTSLSETQYF
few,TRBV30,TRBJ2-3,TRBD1,TGTGCCTGGAGTGTGGGACAGGGATGGGATACGCAGTATTTT,CAWSVGQGWDTQYF
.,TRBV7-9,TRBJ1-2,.,TGTGCCAGCAGCCCACCCAGAGCGGGGCCCTATGGCTACACCTTC,CASSPPRAGPYGYTF
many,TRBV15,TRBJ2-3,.,TGTGCCACCAGCAGAGTTAAGGGGGCAGATACGCAGTATTTT,CATSRVKGADTQYF
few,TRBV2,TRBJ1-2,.,TGTGCCAGCAGTGAAGGGGCCGCCCCTATCTATGGCTACACCTTC,CASSEGAAPIYGYTF
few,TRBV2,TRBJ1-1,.,TGTGCCAGCAGCAGAGCAGGCACTGAAGCTTTCTTT,CASSRAGTEAFF
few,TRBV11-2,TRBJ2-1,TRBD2,TGTGCCAGCAGCTTACGGGCGGGAGGGTCCTACAATGAGCAGTTCTTC,CASSLRAGGSYNEQFF
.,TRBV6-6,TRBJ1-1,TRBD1,TGTGCCAGCACCACCCCTCGGACAGGGAGCACTGAAGCTTTCTTT,CASTTPRTGSTEAFF
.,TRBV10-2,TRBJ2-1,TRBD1,TGCGCCAGCAGCGTCGACAGGGGTTCCAATGAGCAGTTCTTC,CASSVDRGSNEQFF
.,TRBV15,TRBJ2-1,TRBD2,TGTGCCACCAGCAGGGTCTGGAGCGGGAGGGCCTACTACAATGAGCAGTTCTTC,CATSRVWSGRAYYNEQFF
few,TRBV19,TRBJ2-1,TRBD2,TGTGCCAGTAGTGGATCTAGCGGGAGGGCTAACAATGAGCAGTTCTTC,CASSGSSGRANNEQFF
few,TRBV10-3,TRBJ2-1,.,TGTGCCATCAGTGAGTCGACTGCTAAATACAATGAGCAGTTCTTC,CAISESTAKYNEQFF
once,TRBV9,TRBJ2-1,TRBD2,TGTGCCAGCAGCGACCCTGGTGGGACTAGTCAACCTGAGCAGTTCTTC,CASSDPGGTSQPEQFF
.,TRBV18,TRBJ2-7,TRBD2,TGTGCCAGCTCACCACCCGCGGGAGGGGGCTACGAGCAGTACTTC,CASSPPAGGGYEQYF
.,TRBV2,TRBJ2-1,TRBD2,TGTGCCAGCAGTGTTAGTCTAGCGGCTACCGCCAATGAGCAGTTCTTC,CASSVSLAATANEQFF
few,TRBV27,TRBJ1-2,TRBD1,TGTGCCAGCAGTTCCCCTGCACAGGGGTCATATGGCTACACCTTC,CASSSPAQGSYGYTF